One sample yielded the 26 T cell receptor beta chains listed below, sequenced in a study of T cells after yellow fever vaccination. Using its own MiXCR run on the 5' RACE reads, TCRdb lists one record per CDR3 protein. This sample has fewer than 350,000 distinct CDR3 sequences, with 3.5% to 4.5% found just once. The sequences come from PBMCs, collected 15 days after the yellow fever booster vaccination. The receptors derive from a man aged 18-30 years who received the YFV17D yellow fever vaccine.

The sample holds many counts of this clonotype. V gene TRBV7-2 combines with J gene TRBJ2-5; TRBD2 is a possible D gene (6 bases). The germline V gene has CDR1 SGHTA and CDR2 FQGNSA. The CDR3 covers 15 residues. V lost 4 bases and J lost 7, with 19 bases in between. The CDR3 nucleotides read TGTGCCAGCAGCTCCTCCGGGACTTACCGGGGGACCCAGTACTTC. Residues: CASSSSGTYRGTQYF.

In its sample, this clonotype was seen a few times. The chain combines TRBV29-1 with TRBJ2-1; the match to TRBD2 covers 7 bases. This CDR3 comprises 18 residues. In germline, CDR1 is SQVTM, CDR2 ANQGSEA. V lost 1 base and J lost 1; bases outside the gene matches: 13. The CDR3 loop is CSVEGLDVGGGSYNEQFF. The CDR3 DNA reads as TGCAGCGTTGAAGGGTTAGACGTTGGGGGGGGATCCTACAATGAGCAGTTCTTC.

Ten or more counts support this clonotype. V and J are TRBV7-2 and TRBJ2-7; the D gene is possibly TRBD2 (5 bases). CDR1 SGHTA and CDR2 FQGNSA come from the germline V gene. V dropped 3 bases and J dropped 3 bases, with 12 bases sitting between them. The CDR3 runs 14 residues. In DNA form, the CDR3 reads TGTGCCAGCAGCTTCCAGGACGGGATCTACGAGCAGTACTTC. It is translated as CASSFQDGIYEQYF.

The chain employs TRBV7-9 and TRBJ2-2; perhaps TRBD1 as D (5 bases). CDR3 length: 15 residues. CDR1 is SEHNR, CDR2 FQNEAQ, per germline (reference sequence). The V end was cut by 5 bases, the J end by 0 bases, with 10 bases between. CDR3 amino acids: CASSPTAANTGELFF. In nucleotides, the CDR3 is TGTGCCAGCAGCCCGACAGCAGCGAACACCGGGGAGCTGTTTTTT.

There are many counts of this clonotype. The chain employs TRBV12-3 or TRBV12-4 and TRBJ2-1; 10 bases line up with TRBD1. This CDR3 is 16 amino acids long. After removal of 2 bases from V and 8 bases from J, the junction contained 9 bases not matched to a gene. The DNA of the CDR3 is TGTGCCAGCAGTTTATATGAGGGACAGGGGTGGGATGAGCAGTTCTTC. This gives the protein CASSLYEGQGWDEQFF.

The table lists this clonotype with many counts. This sequence joins TRBV7-6 and TRBJ1-4; TRBD1 aligns across 12 bases. J was trimmed by 0 bases and V by 5 bases; bases with no gene match: 16. From germline, CDR1 is SGHVS and CDR2 FNYEAQ. CDR3 size: 21 residues. This CDR3 is CASSPPLRDRGLGTTNEKLFF. The CDR3 nucleotides are TGTGCCAGCAGCCCACCACTCCGGGACAGGGGGCTGGGAACAACTAATGAAAAACTGTTTTTT.

This clonotype was seen ten or more times. The gene calls are TRBV5-5 and TRBJ1-1; possible D gene TRBD1, 6 bases. The germline V gene has CDR1 SGHKS and CDR2 YYEKEE (reference sequence). The CDR3 contains 15 residues. The V gene lost 0 bases and the J gene lost 5 bases, with 14 bases spanning the gap. The CDR3 DNA reads as TGTGCCAGCAGCTTGGGACCACAGGGAGGGACTGAAGCTTTCTTT. Translated: CASSLGPQGGTEAFF.

V is TRBV4-1 and J is TRBJ2-2; D gene uncertain. The CDR3 runs 14 residues. Deletions cut 3 bases from V and 5 bases from J, with 10 bases between. The V gene's germline CDR1 is MGHRA and CDR2 YSYEKL. In nucleotides, the CDR3 is TGCGCCAGCAGCCAGCCCTTGGGAACCGGGGAGCTGTTTTTT. Translated: CASSQPLGTGELFF.

This clonotype has only a few counts. The V call is TRBV12-3 or TRBV12-4, the J call TRBJ2-3; 15 nucleotides align to TRBD2. This CDR3 is 14 amino acids long. Trimming at V came to 7 bases and at J to 9 bases, leaving 5 bases not matched to a gene. The CDR3 bases are TGTGCCAGCACTAGGACTAGCGGGGGGGCAACGCAGTATTTT. Its protein is CASTRTSGGATQYF.

This clonotype turned up a few times. The chain employs TRBV20-1 and TRBJ2-7; 8 positions match TRBD1. The CDR3 is 14 residues long. Per germline, CDR1 DFQATT and CDR2 SNEGSKA (reference sequence). V trimming: 5 bases; J trimming: 7 bases; junction bases outside the gene matches: 13. For the CDR3, the DNA is TGCAGTGCTCGGGACAGGCCTGATATAGGGGAGCAGTACGTC. Translation gives CSARDRPDIGEQYV.

This clonotype was seen a handful of times. The chain combines TRBV5-5 with TRBJ2-7; 9 bases match TRBD1. The germline CDR1 and CDR2 sequences are SGHKS and YYEKEE (reference sequence). The CDR3 is made up of 14 amino acids. Unmatched junction bases numbered 5, after V lost 1 base and J lost 6 bases. CDR3 amino acids: CASSLLTGGREQYF. The CDR3 region has the DNA TGTGCCAGCAGCTTGCTAACAGGGGGCCGCGAGCAGTACTTC.

The chain joins TRBV5-1 to TRBJ1-6, with TRBD1 matching over 9 bases. Per the germline V gene, CDR1 is SGHRS and CDR2 is YFSETQ. Trimming at V came to 5 bases and at J to 10 bases, leaving 10 bases not matched to a gene. There are 15 residues in the CDR3. The CDR3 spells CASSPTGQGYSPLHF. In DNA, the CDR3 is TGCGCCAGCAGTCCGACGGGACAGGGTTACTCACCCCTCCACTTT.

This clonotype was found many times. The chain has TRBV11-2 and TRBJ1-2; D is uncertain. This CDR3 spans 13 amino acids. V lost 5 bases to trimming and J lost 3 bases, with 10 bases between them. CDR1 is SGHAT and CDR2 is FQNNGV in the germline V gene. The CDR3 loop is CASSPDGYYGYTF. The CDR3 DNA follows: TGTGCCAGCAGCCCCGACGGATACTATGGCTACACCTTC.

V gene TRBV6-2 or TRBV6-3 combines with J gene TRBJ2-2; D gene unclear. Germline assignment: CDR1 MNHEY and CDR2 SVGEGT. The CDR3 sequence is 15 residues long. Trimming pared 2 bases from V and 5 bases from J, leaving 12 bases between. Written as DNA, the CDR3 is TGTGCCAGCAGTTACCAGAGGATTCCGACCGGGGAGCTGTTTTTT. This encodes CASSYQRIPTGELFF.

This clonotype was seen a single time. A much larger clonotype is one base distant, so this may be a read error. This sequence joins TRBV7-6 and TRBJ2-1; D perhaps matches TRBD2 (5 bases). Germline assignment: CDR1 SGHVS and CDR2 FNYEAQ. This CDR3 is built from 12 residues. Trimming stripped 5 bases from V and 5 bases from J, with 7 bases between. CDR3 amino acids: CASSRTDNEQFF. CDR3 in DNA: TGTGCCAGCAGCCGGACTGACAATGAGCAGTTCTTC.

Many counts were recorded for this clonotype. The chain has TRBV7-2 and TRBJ2-7; no clear D. V lost 6 bases and J lost 2, with 11 bases in between. This CDR3 spans 13 amino acids. The germline gives CDR1 SGHTA, CDR2 FQGNSA. The CDR3 here is CASRGRAPYEQYF. CDR3 in DNA: TGTGCCAGCAGAGGTCGGGCACCCTACGAGCAGTACTTC.

This clonotype has a count of ten or more. J is TRBJ2-2 and V is TRBV28, with 11 positions matching TRBD1. V lost 6 bases and J lost 0; bases outside the gene matches: 24. The germline V gene has CDR1 MDHEN and CDR2 SYDVKM. The CDR3 covers 23 residues. The CDR3, as DNA: TGTGCCAGCAGCCCAAGGCTCACCCGAAGAAGGGACAGGGGGGATCCGAACACCGGGGAGCTGTTTTTT. It yields the protein CASSPRLTRRRDRGDPNTGELFF.

This clonotype was seen a few times. The chain uses TRBV20-1 and TRBJ1-2; D gene ambiguous. Germline lookup yields CDR1 DFQATT and CDR2 SNEGSKA (reference sequence). Trimming left V 1 base short and J 8 bases short, with 14 bases between. The CDR3 spans 13 residues. The CDR3 loop is CSARATTLGGYTF. In nucleotides, the CDR3 is TGCAGTGCTAGAGCCACCACCTTGGGGGGCTACACCTTC.

This clonotype was detected ten times or more. This chain uses TRBV9 with TRBJ1-1; no definite D call. Germline V CDR1 and CDR2: SGDLS, YYNGEE. Trimming took off 0 bases at V and 3 bases at J, with 9 bases between the two ends. This CDR3 is 14 amino acids long. The CDR3 sequence is CASSVGEGYTEAFF. CDR3 DNA: TGTGCCAGCAGCGTAGGCGAAGGGTACACTGAAGCTTTCTTT.

The table lists this clonotype with many counts. The rearrangement joins TRBV7-2 to TRBJ1-1; weak D call: TRBD1 (5 bases). The CDR3 sequence is 13 residues long. Trimming cost V 4 bases and J 0 bases, with 6 bases left between them. Germline CDR1 SGHTA, CDR2 FQGNSA. The CDR3 here is CASSSDMNTEAFF. CDR3 nucleotide sequence: TGTGCCAGCAGCTCGGACATGAACACTGAAGCTTTCTTT.

V usage is TRBV11-2 and J usage is TRBJ1-2; TRBD1 matches at 7 bases. After removal of 2 bases from V and 8 bases from J, the junction contained 14 bases not matched to a gene. The CDR3 has 16 residues. Germline V lookup: CDR1 SGHAT, CDR2 FQNNGV. The CDR3 DNA reads TGTGCCAGCAGCTTAAAGGAGACCGACAGGGTTTGGGGCTACACCTTC. This sequence encodes CASSLKETDRVWGYTF.

This clonotype was seen ten or more times. J is TRBJ2-2 and V is TRBV24-1; 9 bases agree with TRBD1. CDR1 and CDR2 from the germline V gene are KGHDR and SFDVKD. CDR3 size: 15 residues. Germline trimming cut 7 bases from V and 7 bases from J; bases unmatched to any gene: 9. The CDR3 loop is CATSRTGTGHGELFF. The DNA for the CDR3 is TGTGCCACCAGCAGAACCGGGACAGGGCACGGGGAGCTGTTTTTT.

A few counts support this clonotype. The rearrangement uses TRBV29-1 and TRBJ1-2, with D possibly being TRBD1 (6 bases). In germline, CDR1 is SQVTM, CDR2 ANQGSEA. The CDR3 runs 12 residues. With 4 bases removed from V and 7 bases from J, the gap between germline ends came to 13 bases. CDR3 loop: CSVVHREGGYTF. CDR3 in DNA: TGCAGCGTTGTTCACAGGGAAGGTGGCTACACCTTC.

At least ten counts were recorded for this clonotype. The chain recombines TRBV10-2 with TRBJ2-7; D is perhaps TRBD2 (6 bases). Trimming took 8 bases from V and 1 from J, leaving 15 bases between them. The germline V gene has CDR1 WSHSY and CDR2 SAAADI. The CDR3 sequence is 14 residues long. CDR3 amino acids: CASAIGGPSYEQYF. CDR3 sequence (DNA): TGCGCCAGCGCCATAGGAGGGCCTTCCTACGAGCAGTACTTC.

This clonotype was seen a handful of times. The genes are TRBV12-3 or TRBV12-4 and TRBJ1-1, with 9 bases identical to TRBD1. With V trimmed by 6 bases and J by 4 bases, 6 bases remained unmatched. The CDR3 length is 14 residues. For the CDR3, the DNA is TGTGCCAGCAGACGGGACAGGGTAGGCACTGAAGCTTTCTTT. It codes for CASRRDRVGTEAFF.

This clonotype has ten or more counts. This chain uses TRBV10-3 with TRBJ2-7; the D gene is possibly TRBD1 (6 bases). Between the trimmed V and J ends, which lost 10 bases and 3 bases, there was a span of 16 bases. Germline V gene lookup returns CDR1 ENHRY and CDR2 SYGVKD. The CDR3 is 13 residues long. In DNA form, the CDR3 reads TGTGCCACCTCACAGGGCGATCTCTACGAGCAGTACGTC. Protein product: CATSQGDLYEQYV.